This is a list of T cell receptor beta chains from one sample in a study of blood T cells in healthy people across ages. One entry per CDR3 protein, called by TCRdb with MiXCR from the 5' RACE reads. The data show some 560,000 distinct CDR3 sequences, about a quarter seen once. These data were likewise used in another study, on T cells of mothers and their children.

Sequenced sample: blood. These receptors all come from a boy aged 2 to 10 in good health. Each CDR3 is given with its conserved first and last residue. Each record gives: clone size, V gene, J gene, CDR3 protein. For some rows the clone size is stated as once, few or many, or as a class when expanded; others skip it.

abundance: -
v_gene: TRBV14
j_gene: TRBJ1-2
CDR3aa: CASSQEMLGYGYTF

abundance: few
v_gene: TRBV18
j_gene: TRBJ2-5
CDR3aa: CASSPPAGSETQYF

abundance: -
v_gene: TRBV7-9
j_gene: TRBJ2-1
CDR3aa: CASSPRVDYNEQFF

abundance: -
v_gene: TRBV29-1
j_gene: -
CDR3aa: CSCRDSYEQYF

abundance: -
v_gene: TRBV18
j_gene: TRBJ2-5
CDR3aa: CASSLGQSETQYF

abundance: -
v_gene: TRBV12-3/TRBV12-4
j_gene: TRBJ1-6
CDR3aa: CASSGTGVWNSPLHF

abundance: few
v_gene: TRBV29-1
j_gene: TRBJ1-2
CDR3aa: CSVESGAGYGYTF

abundance: few
v_gene: TRBV7-9
j_gene: TRBJ1-3
CDR3aa: CASSPLRHIIKGGNTIYF

abundance: many
v_gene: TRBV5-1
j_gene: TRBJ2-4
CDR3aa: CASSPENIQYF

abundance: few
v_gene: TRBV5-1
j_gene: TRBJ2-7
CDR3aa: CASSLALARGSYEQYF

abundance: -
v_gene: TRBV12-3/TRBV12-4
j_gene: TRBJ1-5
CDR3aa: CASSLGWGNSNQPQHF

abundance: few
v_gene: TRBV11-2
j_gene: TRBJ2-3
CDR3aa: CASSSGLAGGIDTQYF

abundance: few
v_gene: TRBV6-2/TRBV6-3
j_gene: TRBJ2-7
CDR3aa: CASRDRDRVLAGFYEQYF

abundance: -
v_gene: TRBV12-5
j_gene: -
CDR3aa: CASAPVGEQFF

abundance: -
v_gene: TRBV4-3
j_gene: -
CDR3aa: CASSQLAGDGEQYF

abundance: -
v_gene: TRBV28
j_gene: TRBJ1-3
CDR3aa: CATFTGSGNTIYF

abundance: -
v_gene: TRBV5-6
j_gene: TRBJ1-2
CDR3aa: CASSSDRGLYGYTF

abundance: -
v_gene: TRBV12-3/TRBV12-4
j_gene: TRBJ1-3
CDR3aa: CASTSGPGNTIYF

abundance: -
v_gene: TRBV19
j_gene: TRBJ2-5
CDR3aa: CASPGTLTQETQYF

abundance: -
v_gene: TRBV29-1
j_gene: TRBJ1-1
CDR3aa: CSVAGGMNTEAFF

abundance: few
v_gene: TRBV21-1
j_gene: -
CDR3aa: CASSKGVGLPGGQHHEQYF

abundance: few
v_gene: TRBV29-1
j_gene: TRBJ2-1
CDR3aa: CSVSYRGRTYNEQFF

abundance: -
v_gene: TRBV7-2
j_gene: -
CDR3aa: CASSLADREQFF

abundance: -
v_gene: TRBV15
j_gene: -
CDR3aa: CATSRLGEQFF

abundance: -
v_gene: TRBV20-1
j_gene: TRBJ1-3
CDR3aa: CSARGLPGLENTIYF

abundance: -
v_gene: TRBV12-5
j_gene: TRBJ1-4
CDR3aa: CASGLQGAANEKLFF

abundance: -
v_gene: TRBV10-3
j_gene: TRBJ2-7
CDR3aa: CAIRDRGSEQYF

abundance: few
v_gene: TRBV28
j_gene: TRBJ1-2
CDR3aa: CASKGGYGYTF

abundance: -
v_gene: TRBV4-1
j_gene: TRBJ2-7
CDR3aa: CASSQAPGQGIEQYF

abundance: few
v_gene: TRBV12-3/TRBV12-4
j_gene: TRBJ2-2
CDR3aa: CASSFSPGQGYGGELFF

abundance: -
v_gene: TRBV15
j_gene: TRBJ2-2
CDR3aa: CATSPTLNTGELFF

abundance: -
v_gene: TRBV7-8
j_gene: TRBJ2-3
CDR3aa: CASRAGRREPDTQYF

abundance: few
v_gene: TRBV14
j_gene: TRBJ2-6
CDR3aa: CASSPRLLTPISGANVLTF

abundance: -
v_gene: TRBV20-1
j_gene: TRBJ2-1
CDR3aa: CSANPGTSGDYNEQFF

abundance: -
v_gene: TRBV5-1
j_gene: TRBJ2-5
CDR3aa: CASSTGREETQYF

abundance: once
v_gene: TRBV6-1
j_gene: TRBJ2-5
CDR3aa: CASSRGSRYTGETQYF

abundance: few
v_gene: TRBV19
j_gene: TRBJ2-5
CDR3aa: CASEAQETQYF

abundance: few
v_gene: TRBV29-1
j_gene: TRBJ2-1
CDR3aa: CSARQGGNEQFF

abundance: few
v_gene: TRBV19
j_gene: TRBJ2-7
CDR3aa: CASSIGTVHYEQYF

abundance: many
v_gene: TRBV11-2
j_gene: TRBJ2-5
CDR3aa: CASSSVRGGRPPRAQYF

abundance: once
v_gene: TRBV20-1
j_gene: -
CDR3aa: CSASTSGPADEQFF

abundance: -
v_gene: TRBV29-1
j_gene: TRBJ2-2
CDR3aa: CSVGEVGELFF

abundance: -
v_gene: TRBV7-9
j_gene: -
CDR3aa: CASSLASGPYYEQYF

abundance: few
v_gene: TRBV7-8
j_gene: TRBJ1-5
CDR3aa: CASSSGLYSNQPQHF

abundance: few
v_gene: TRBV2
j_gene: TRBJ1-1
CDR3aa: CASSNDNINTEAFF

abundance: -
v_gene: TRBV3-1
j_gene: TRBJ1-1
CDR3aa: CASSRDGQGLPEAFF

abundance: -
v_gene: TRBV7-8
j_gene: TRBJ1-1
CDR3aa: CASSSTTGVTEAFF

abundance: -
v_gene: TRBV4-1
j_gene: TRBJ2-1
CDR3aa: CASSQLRGGLGYNEQFF

abundance: -
v_gene: TRBV9
j_gene: -
CDR3aa: CASGSRTGDYEQYF

abundance: medium-sized
v_gene: TRBV10-3
j_gene: TRBJ2-7
CDR3aa: CAISEGLADLSYEQYF

abundance: -
v_gene: TRBV18
j_gene: -
CDR3aa: CASSPSGRNEQYF

abundance: -
v_gene: TRBV9
j_gene: TRBJ2-1
CDR3aa: CASSVGPGRVLPYNEQFF

abundance: -
v_gene: TRBV5-1
j_gene: TRBJ2-5
CDR3aa: CASSPGLLQETQYF

abundance: few
v_gene: TRBV6-5
j_gene: TRBJ2-5
CDR3aa: CASSYSGALGETQYF

abundance: few
v_gene: TRBV9
j_gene: -
CDR3aa: CASSVAYRYNEQFF

abundance: few
v_gene: TRBV28
j_gene: TRBJ2-1
CDR3aa: CASSPTSGWNEQFF